Reported below is one TCR beta chain. In the source study's methods: Nucleated cell counts were estimated from reference gene primer amplification. Profiled with immunoSEQ multiplex PCR; TCRdb holds only in-frame clones, not every one. V and J calls and clone size come straight from that table; D and trimming were deduced from the DNA. Seen here are 100,000 to 150,000 clones, around 89% observed once, and the top ten hold more than 3.5%. In Seattle, patients joined the study during active infection and were tracked longitudinally. The data belong to a study of blood T cell repertoires in COVID-19. Study as a whole: Spain, Italy and the United States supplied samples that represented acute and convalescent COVID-19. Sources were T cells, B-cell-depleted T cells, or PBMCs; the material itself was cDNA or gDNA.

The material sequenced was peripheral blood. The origin of this receptor is a man aged 60 to 69 with COVID-19, enrolled during active disease.

CDR3 coding DNA: TGTGCCAGAGGGAGTGGGACCGGGGAGCTGTTTTTT. This translates into CARGSGTGELFF. This rearrangement joins TRBV2 to TRBJ2-2; maybe TRBD2 (5 bases). This CDR3 comprises 12 residues. The germline V gene has CDR1 SNHLY and CDR2 FYNNEI. Trimming cost V 9 bases and J 5 bases, with 10 bases left between them.